Sequencing of this T cell receptor (beta chain) was carried out in a study of resident and recirculating memory T cells in vitiligo. The study, taken as a whole, reports: Clonality differed among vitiligo lesions, with no unique dominant clone. Non-conserved TCRs across sites and patients suggested distinct clones per lesion.

Of note for this clone: The antigen is unknown.

Produced via immunoSEQ multiplex PCR; TCRdb's table is partial and in-frame only. This sample has 70,000 to 75,000 clones, with approximately 89% found just once. Sequencing was carried out using blood. This receptor was obtained from a male donor with vitiligo.

CDR3 region: CAINKDGTGQPQHF. The CDR3 nucleotides read TGTGCCATCAATAAGGACGGAACGGGACAGCCCCAGCATTTT. The rearrangement joins TRBV10-3 to TRBJ1-5; D uncertain. The CDR3 is 14 residues long. Germline assignment: CDR1 ENHRY and CDR2 SYGVKD. V lost 7 bases to trimming and J lost 7 bases, with 17 bases between them.